This is a list of T cell receptor beta chains from one sample in a study of breast tumors, draining lymph nodes, adjacent tissues. A single record per CDR3 protein comes from TCRdb applying MiXCR to the multiplex PCR reads. Of around 290,000 distinct CDR3 sequences in the sample, 30% were seen once. The sequenced sample consisted of axillary lymph node tissue. These receptors were taken from a female donor with breast cancer. Some clones in this sample may be carry-over from other donors' samples. Each CDR3 is given with its conserved first and last residue. A D gene is named only where the DNA matches it firmly. A row's size may be missing; if present it is once, few, many or a size class.

d_gene,j_gene,abundance,v_gene,len,CDR3aa,CDR3nt
-,TRBJ1-5,many,TRBV19,15,CASSTQGSRNQPQHF,TGTGCCAGTAGTACCCAGGGAAGCCGCAATCAGCCCCAGCATTTT
-,TRBJ2-2,-,TRBV18,14,CASSPPSKVGELFF,TGTGCCAGCTCACCACCTAGTAAGGTGGGGGAGCTGTTTTTT
TRBD1,TRBJ2-3,-,TRBV7-9,14,CASSIGTAYNEQYF,TGTGCCAGCAGCATAGGGACAGCTTACAATGAGCAGTATTTT
-,TRBJ2-1,many,TRBV27,15,CASSFIGQSYNEQFF,TGTGCCAGCAGTTTCATTGGACAGTCCTACAATGAGCAGTTCTTC
-,TRBJ1-6,many,TRBV20-1,15,CSARRADSPSITLHF,TGCAGTGCTAGAAGAGCGGACAGCCCAAGTATTACCCTCCACTTT
-,TRBJ2-1,many,TRBV5-5,13,CASSLYSSNEQFF,TGTGCCAGCAGCTTGTACTCAAGCAATGAGCAGTTCTTC
-,TRBJ1-6,many,TRBV6-2/TRBV6-3,13,CASSYGDPKALHF,TGTGCCAGCAGTTACGGGGATCCCAAGGCCCTCCACTTT
-,TRBJ2-2,many,TRBV7-2,11,CASSLGRALVF,TGTGCCAGCAGCTTAGGGCGGGCTTTGGTTTTT
-,TRBJ2-2,many,TRBV19,15,CASARSWGNTGELFF,TGTGCCAGTGCACGAAGTTGGGGGAACACCGGGGAGCTGTTTTTT
-,TRBJ2-7,few,TRBV27,15,CASSSPAESSYEQYF,TGTGCCAGCAGTTCCCCCGCGGAGAGCTCCTACGAGCAGTACTTC
TRBD1,TRBJ2-1,many,TRBV10-3,15,CAISGSGTGPNEQFF,TGTGCCATCAGTGGCTCCGGGACAGGGCCCAATGAGCAGTTCTTC
-,TRBJ1-5,many,TRBV7-2,15,CASSLVGVVNQPQHF,TGTGCCAGCAGCTTAGTGGGGGTAGTCAATCAGCCCCAGCATTTT
-,TRBJ2-7,-,TRBV2,16,CATTLTRRVVIYGRYF,TGTGCCACCACTCTTACCCGGAGGGTAGTCATCTACGGGCGGTACTTC
-,TRBJ2-3,many,TRBV7-9,16,CASSLLGGYGTDTQYF,TGTGCCAGCAGCCTTCTTGGGGGGTACGGCACAGATACGCAGTATTTT
-,TRBJ2-5,many,TRBV10-2,13,CASSPGALETQYF,TGCGCCAGCAGCCCCGGTGCCCTAGAGACCCAGTACTTC
-,TRBJ2-3,many,TRBV7-6,15,CASSFTLDRTDTQYF,TGTGCCAGCAGCTTCACGTTAGATCGCACAGATACGCAGTATTTT
TRBD2,TRBJ2-5,-,TRBV20-1,15,CSATSVSGGPRTQYF,TGCAGTGCTACTTCGGTTTCGGGAGGGCCGAGGACCCAGTACTTC
TRBD2,TRBJ2-1,few,TRBV3-1,15,CASSQLAGGLDEQFF,TGTGCCAGCAGCCAACTAGCGGGAGGTTTGGATGAGCAGTTCTTC
TRBD2,TRBJ2-7,once,TRBV18,16,CASSSLLAGDAYEQYF,TGTGCCAGCTCATCGTTACTAGCGGGTGATGCCTACGAGCAGTACTTC
TRBD2,TRBJ2-3,many,TRBV12-3/TRBV12-4,14,CASRGTSGTGTQYF,TGTGCCAGCAGGGGGACTAGCGGGACAGGTACGCAGTATTTT
TRBD2,TRBJ2-2,-,TRBV27,15,CASSLGAGEGGELFF,TGTGCCAGCAGCTTGGGAGCGGGAGAGGGCGGGGAGCTGTTTTTT
-,TRBJ2-7,many,TRBV5-6,13,CASSSRGPREQYF,TGTGCCAGCAGCTCCCGCGGCCCTCGCGAGCAGTACTTC
-,TRBJ1-2,many,TRBV24-1,13,CATSDSWKYGYTF,TGTGCCACCAGTGATTCGTGGAAGTATGGCTACACCTTC
-,TRBJ2-2,-,TRBV7-9,15,CASSLLGLRPGELFF,TGTGCCAGCAGTTTATTGGGATTGAGACCCGGGGAGCTGTTTTTT
TRBD2,TRBJ2-4,-,TRBV6-5,15,CASSSTSGSENIQYF,TGTGCCAGCAGCTCTACTAGCGGGAGCGAAAACATTCAGTACTTC
-,TRBJ2-5,many,TRBV20-1,15,CSAPPNTGSGETQYF,TGCAGTGCTCCTCCTAATACAGGGTCGGGGGAGACCCAGTACTTC
-,TRBJ2-7,-,TRBV6-5,13,CATRPPAPYEQYF,TGTGCCACCAGGCCACCCGCCCCCTACGAGCAGTACTTC
TRBD2,TRBJ2-2,-,TRBV5-4,16,CATHGWSGGGTGELFF,TGTGCCACCCACGGGTGGTCGGGAGGTGGCACCGGGGAGCTGTTTTTT
-,TRBJ2-7,many,TRBV20-1,13,CSARDRGSREQYF,TGCAGTGCTAGAGATCGGGGTTCACGCGAGCAGTACTTC
TRBD1,TRBJ2-7,-,TRBV27,13,CASSYRGRYEQYF,TGTGCCAGCAGTTACAGGGGGCGGTACGAGCAGTACTTC
TRBD1,TRBJ2-3,few,TRBV5-1,20,CASSPLGQLFPVGITDTQYF,TGCGCCAGCAGCCCCTTGGGACAGCTCTTCCCGGTGGGGATCACAGATACGCAGTATTTT
TRBD2,TRBJ2-7,many,TRBV19,15,CASSAIAGVSYEQYF,TGTGCCAGTAGTGCCATAGCGGGGGTATCCTACGAGCAGTACTTC
TRBD1,TRBJ1-3,many,TRBV9,15,CASSPAGGTGNTIYF,TGTGCCAGCAGCCCCGCAGGGGGGACTGGAAACACCATATATTTT
-,TRBJ2-5,many,TRBV4-1,18,CASSPRGRGRGEQETQYF,TGCGCCAGCAGCCCCCGGGGTAGGGGAAGGGGGGAACAAGAGACCCAGTACTTC
TRBD1,TRBJ1-4,many,TRBV5-6,14,CASSITGGAGGLFF,TGTGCCAGCAGCATCACAGGGGGGGCTGGGGGACTGTTTTTT
-,TRBJ2-3,many,TRBV2,13,CASSRTAGDTQYF,TGTGCCAGCAGCCGGACGGCCGGAGATACGCAGTATTTT
-,TRBJ1-2,many,TRBV5-1,13,CASSTRTDYGYTF,TGCGCCAGCAGCACTAGGACAGACTATGGCTACACCTTC
-,TRBJ1-2,many,TRBV28,13,CASSPPGFYGYTF,TGTGCCAGCAGCCCTCCGGGGTTCTATGGCTACACCTTC
-,TRBJ1-1,-,TRBV5-1,16,CASSLVGTVGITEAFF,TGCGCCAGCAGCTTGGTTGGGACGGTGGGTATCACTGAAGCTTTCTTT
TRBD2,TRBJ2-3,many,TRBV20-1,13,CSVGLAGTDTQYF,TGCAGTGTTGGACTAGCGGGCACAGATACGCAGTATTTT
TRBD2,TRBJ2-3,many,TRBV6-4,16,CASSVSLGGRGVAQYF,TGTGCCAGCAGTGTAAGTCTGGGCGGGAGAGGGGTGGCGCAGTATTTT
TRBD2,TRBJ2-5,many,TRBV7-9,18,CASSSGLAGGPLQETQYF,TGTGCCAGCAGCTCCGGACTAGCGGGAGGTCCCCTTCAAGAGACCCAGTACTTC
-,TRBJ2-2,few,TRBV3-1,13,CASRQTGAGELFF,TGTGCCAGCAGGCAAACAGGCGCCGGGGAGCTGTTTTTT
TRBD2,TRBJ2-7,many,TRBV7-6,18,CASSPGLAGGPLSYEQYF,TGTGCCAGCAGCCCGGGACTAGCGGGAGGGCCCTTATCCTACGAGCAGTACTTC
-,TRBJ1-5,many,TRBV19,15,CASGDQGRLNQPQHF,TGTGCCAGTGGGGATCAGGGACGACTCAATCAGCCCCAGCATTTT
-,TRBJ2-1,many,TRBV5-1,14,CASSFQGNYNEQFF,TGCGCCAGCAGCTTCCAGGGGAACTACAATGAGCAGTTCTTC
TRBD1,TRBJ2-6,-,TRBV7-9,14,CASSPGTGENTEAF,TGTGCCAGCAGCCCCGGGACAGGGGAGAACACTGAAGCTTTC